The next 30 T cell receptor beta chains were all read from a single sample in a study of blood T cell repertoires in COVID-19. Generated by immunoSEQ multiplex PCR, the TCRdb table keeps only in-frame clones and is missing some. The top ten hold 10% to 13% of the sample, which has 150,000 or so clones, approximately 87% seen once. Sequences were obtained from peripheral blood. The source is a woman in her 70s with COVID-19, enrolled during active disease.

V usage is TRBV4-1 and J usage is TRBJ2-7; 10 nucleotides match TRBD1. This CDR3 is built from 16 residues. Germline V gives CDR1 MGHRA, CDR2 YSYEKL. Germline trimming cut 3 bases from V and 7 bases from J; bases unmatched to any gene: 12. The CDR3 spells CASSQAGGTGVGEQYF. DNA of the CDR3: TGCGCCAGCAGCCAGGCCGGGGGGACAGGGGTTGGAGAGCAGTACTTC.

This chain connects TRBV6-2 or TRBV6-3 to TRBJ2-5; D is uncertain. The CDR3 is 15 residues long. Trimming took off 0 bases at V and 1 base at J, with 9 bases between the two ends. Germline loops: CDR1 MNHEY, CDR2 SVGEGT. CDR3 amino acids: CASSYSWQSQETQYF. The CDR3 coding sequence is TGTGCCAGCAGTTACTCGTGGCAGTCCCAAGAGACCCAGTACTTC.

V usage is TRBV5-1 and J usage is TRBJ1-6; tentative D call: TRBD1 (5 bases). The CDR3 covers 13 residues. Germline CDR1 is SGHRS and CDR2 is YFSETQ. The V end was cut by 4 bases, the J end by 7 bases, with 9 bases between. This chain's CDR3 is CASSNTGNSPLHF. The CDR3 DNA follows: TGCGCCAGCAGCAACACAGGAAATTCACCCCTCCACTTT.

V usage is TRBV9 and J usage is TRBJ1-1; tentatively, D is TRBD1 (6 bases). Germline V gene sequence: CDR1 SGDLS, CDR2 YYNGEE. V was shortened by 4 bases and J by 8 bases, with 12 bases between the two germline ends. This CDR3 region has 12 residues. The CDR3 DNA is TGTGCCAGCAGCCCGGTGGGGACAGAAGCTTTCTTT. It codes for CASSPVGTEAFF.

The chain is built from TRBV30 and TRBJ2-2; D is unclear. Germline assignment: CDR1 GTSNPN and CDR2 SVGIG (reference sequence). The CDR3 extends over 14 amino acids. V lost 1 base and J lost 2, with 8 bases in between. The CDR3 DNA reads TGTGCCTGGAGTGAATTGCGAAACACCGGGGAGCTGTTTTTT. Protein product: CAWSELRNTGELFF.

This clone was recorded only once. The gene calls are TRBV3-1 (or the pseudogene TRBV3-2) and TRBJ2-5; possibly TRBD2 for D (6 bases). The CDR3 loop spans 15 amino acids. The germline V gene has CDR1 LGHDT and CDR2 YNNKEL (reference sequence). V was pared by 5 bases and J by 5 bases, with 18 bases between. The CDR3 nucleotides read TGTGCCAGCAGCACGTTGGAGGGGCGCGGGGAGACCCAGTACTTC. It specifies CASSTLEGRGETQYF.

In the case of this clone: At one of its ends the junction is not consistent with the germline gene, which may arise from a read error. This rearrangement joins TRBV7-7 to TRBJ2-1; D remains unclear. CDR3 size: 17 residues. Germline loops: CDR1 SSHAT, CDR2 FNYEAQ (reference sequence). CDR3 nucleotides: TGTGCTAGCAGCTTAGGCGTACTAACGAGCTCCTACAATGAGCAGTTCTTC. Translation: CASSLGVLTSSYNEQFF.

J is TRBJ1-2 and V is TRBV15; D might be TRBD1 (6 bases). Germline CDR1 LNHNV, CDR2 YYDKDF (reference sequence). The CDR3 consists of 16 residues. Trimming removed 0 bases from V and 4 bases from J, with 15 bases in between. The CDR3 region has the DNA TGTGCCACCAGCAGAGATCGACAGGTTACCTCCTATGGCTACACCTTC. Translated, it gives CATSRDRQVTSYGYTF.

The genes are TRBV5-1 and TRBJ2-7, with D perhaps TRBD1 (6 bases). The ends were cut back, 4 bases at V and 2 bases at J, with 16 bases in the middle. This CDR3 is built from 15 residues. CDR1 is SGHRS and CDR2 is YFSETQ in the germline V gene. CDR3 sequence reads: CASSTSTGFAYEQYF. The CDR3 bases are TGCGCCAGCAGCACGAGTACAGGGTTCGCCTACGAGCAGTACTTC.

This chain connects TRBV5-6 to TRBJ1-2; D unresolved. This CDR3 region has 13 residues. The germline V gene has CDR1 SGHDT and CDR2 YYEEEE. The germline V and J ends were trimmed by 2 bases and 1 base, with 6 bases remaining between them. As DNA, the CDR3 is TGTGCCAGCAGCTTTGGCCGTAACTATGGCTACACCTTC. Its translation: CASSFGRNYGYTF.

The chain is built from TRBV4-2 and TRBJ2-7, with TRBD1 as a possible D gene (5 bases). The CDR3 length is 15 residues. CDR1 and CDR2 (germline): LGHNA, YNFKEQ. Trimming stripped 1 base from V and 0 bases from J, with 10 bases between. The CDR3 coding sequence is TGTGCCAGCAGCCAAGGGGGCAGGAACTCCTACGAGCAGTACTTC. This codes for CASSQGGRNSYEQYF.

CDR3 sequence: CASSYDGGNNEQFF. The CDR3 DNA reads as TGTGCCAGCAGTTACGACGGGGGAAACAATGAGCAGTTCTTC. This chain links TRBV6-6 with TRBJ2-1; the D gene is possibly TRBD2 (6 bases). In germline, CDR1 is MNHNY, CDR2 SVGAGI (reference sequence). The germline V and J ends were trimmed by 2 bases and 5 bases, with 10 bases remaining between them. This CDR3 has 14 residues.

V usage is TRBV2 and J usage is TRBJ2-5, with D unresolved. V dropped 7 bases and J dropped 5 bases, with 20 bases sitting between them. CDR3 length: 15 amino acids. Germline assignment: CDR1 SNHLY and CDR2 FYNNEI. The CDR3 bases are TGTGCCAGCATTCCCGTTCCAGGCGTGTTGGAGACCCAGTACTTC. Its translation: CASIPVPGVLETQYF.

This clone was seen once. This chain links TRBV11-3 with TRBJ1-1; 8 nucleotides align to TRBD1. Per germline, CDR1 SGHNT and CDR2 YENEEA. The CDR3 is 13 residues long. J was trimmed by 4 bases and V by 5 bases; bases with no gene match: 3. The CDR3 reads CASSRQGSTEAFF. The CDR3 DNA follows: TGTGCCAGCAGCAGACAGGGGAGCACTGAAGCTTTCTTT. Full variable domain (remainder filled in from reference TRBV11-3 and TRBJ1-1): EAGVVQSPRYKIIEKKQPVAFWCNPISGHNTLYWYLQNLGQGPELLIRYENEEAVDDSQLPKDRFSAERLKGVDSTLKIQPAELGDSAVYLCASSRQGSTEAFFGQGTRLTVV.

This chain joins TRBV18 and TRBJ1-5, with TRBD1 matching 12 bases. The CDR3 is made up of 17 amino acids. The germline gives CDR1 KGHSH, CDR2 LQKENI. V was clipped by 3 bases and J by 3 bases; unmatched bases: 6. CDR3 coding DNA: TGTGCCAGCTCACCCGGGACAGGGGGCGCCCCCAATCAGCCCCAGCATTTT. This encodes CASSPGTGGAPNQPQHF.

The chain employs TRBV5-6 and TRBJ1-6; the D is unclear. The CDR3 is 13 residues long. Germline CDR1 is SGHDT and CDR2 is YYEEEE. Here the CDR3 DNA reads TGTGCGACTGAGAGCTCCTATAATTCACCCCTCCACTTT. Protein product: CATESSYNSPLHF.

The chain links TRBV18 to TRBJ2-3; 8 nucleotides match TRBD2. J was trimmed by 3 bases and V by 9 bases; bases with no gene match: 5. Germline assignment: CDR1 KGHSH and CDR2 LQKENI. This CDR3 spans 13 amino acids. CDR3: CAREERGTDTQYF. CDR3 sequence (DNA): TGTGCCAGGGAGGAGCGGGGGACAGATACGCAGTATTTT.

The V gene is TRBV28, the J gene TRBJ2-1; D is unresolved. Deletions cut 3 bases from V and 0 bases from J, with 12 bases between. The CDR3 length is 16 residues. CDR1 and CDR2 from the germline V gene are MDHEN and SYDVKM. The CDR3: CASSLAPSISYNEQFF. The CDR3 region has the DNA TGTGCCAGCAGTTTGGCCCCGTCGATCTCCTACAATGAGCAGTTCTTC.

The chain joins TRBV6-5 to TRBJ1-3, with D uncertain. The CDR3 consists of 16 residues. Germline CDR1 is MNHEY and CDR2 is SVGAGI. The germline V and J ends were trimmed by 0 bases and 1 base, with 10 bases remaining between them. The CDR3 coding sequence is TGTGCCAGCAGTTACTCGAAGACATGGTCTGGAAACACCATATATTTT. Its translation is CASSYSKTWSGNTIYF.

The chain carries TRBV4-1 and TRBJ1-1; D unresolved. The germline V gene encodes CDR1 MGHRA and CDR2 YSYEKL. This CDR3 spans 15 amino acids. V lost 6 bases, J lost 1 base, and 15 bases lay in between. The CDR3 bases are TGCGCCAGCAGGAGTCCGGGAGGGCGGAACACTGAAGCTTTCTTT. Its translation: CASRSPGGRNTEAFF.

V gene TRBV2 combines with J gene TRBJ1-1; D possibly corresponds to TRBD1 (6 bases). The CDR3 contains 14 residues. The ends were cut back, 6 bases at V and 0 bases at J, with 11 bases in the middle. Germline-derived CDR1 and CDR2 are SNHLY and FYNNEI. CDR3 protein: CASSRTAMNTEAFF. The CDR3 nucleotides are TGTGCCAGCAGCAGGACAGCAATGAACACTGAAGCTTTCTTT.

This chain connects TRBV3-1 (or the pseudogene TRBV3-2) to TRBJ2-5; TRBD2 agrees at 11 bases. J gave up 1 base and V 1 base, and 8 bases lay outside the gene matches. Germline assignment: CDR1 LGHDT and CDR2 YNNKEL (reference sequence). The CDR3 has 18 residues. The CDR3 bases are TGTGCCAGCAGCCAAGCGGGTCTAGCGGGGGGTCTCCAAGAGACCCAGTACTTC. This gives the protein CASSQAGLAGGLQETQYF.

J is TRBJ2-5 and V is TRBV5-1; tentatively, D is TRBD2 (5 bases). Germline CDR1 SGHRS, CDR2 YFSETQ. The CDR3 totals 13 residues. V lost 5 bases to trimming and J lost 3 bases, with 11 bases between them. CDR3 loop: CASSVVREETQYF. The DNA for the CDR3 is TGCGCCAGCAGTGTTGTGCGGGAAGAGACCCAGTACTTC.

This clone was observed a few times. The gene calls are TRBV28 and TRBJ2-7; D unclear. Germline-derived CDR1 and CDR2 are MDHEN and SYDVKM. V lost 5 bases and J lost 3, with 5 bases in between. This CDR3 region has 11 residues. The DNA of the CDR3 is TGTGCCAGCAGTCTAAACTACGAGCAGTACTTC. Translated: CASSLNYEQYF. Complete variable domain (other parts from reference TRBV28 and TRBJ2-7): DVKVTQSSRYLVKRTGEKVFLECVQDMDHENMFWYRQDPGLGLRLIYFSYDVKMKEKGDIPEGYSVSREKKERFSLILESASTNQTSMYLCASSLNYEQYFGPGTRLTVT.

CDR3 region: CASMVTGHTEAFF. The CDR3 bases are TGTGCCAGCATGGTGACAGGCCACACTGAAGCTTTCTTT. The chain recombines TRBV28 with TRBJ1-1, with D perhaps matching TRBD1 (6 bases). The V end lost 7 bases, the J end lost 3 bases, and 12 bases lay between the germline ends. Germline CDR1 reads MDHEN; CDR2 reads SYDVKM. This CDR3 region has 13 residues.

This clone was seen just once. The rearrangement links TRBV18 to TRBJ1-1; TRBD1 aligns across 10 bases. V shed 5 bases, J shed 5 bases, and the junction held 8 bases outside the gene matches. CDR1 and CDR2 from the germline V gene are KGHSH and LQKENI. The CDR3 runs to 15 residues. The DNA of the CDR3 is TGTGCCAGCTCAGCCTGGGACAGGGGAGATACTGAAGCTTTCTTT. Translating gives CASSAWDRGDTEAFF.

This chain joins TRBV9 and TRBJ2-3, with D perhaps TRBD1 (5 bases). The germline V and J ends were trimmed by 0 bases and 2 bases, with 10 bases remaining between them. The CDR3 runs 15 residues. CDR1 and CDR2 from the germline V gene are SGDLS and YYNGEE. This CDR3 reads CASSVVGQPTDTQYF. For the CDR3, the DNA is TGTGCCAGCAGCGTAGTGGGGCAGCCCACAGATACGCAGTATTTT.

This clone was counted once. The chain couples TRBV5-6 to TRBJ1-2; 10 bases align to TRBD1. CDR3 length: 14 amino acids. Germline-derived CDR1 and CDR2 are SGHDT and YYEEEE. The J segment lost 9 bases and the V segment lost 1 base, leaving 6 bases of the junction unmatched. The CDR3 region has the DNA TGTGCCAGCAGCTTGTTCGGGACAGGGGTGAGCTACACCTTC. It yields the protein CASSLFGTGVSYTF.

The J gene is TRBJ2-2, the V gene TRBV5-1; D ambiguous. CDR1 is SGHRS, CDR2 YFSETQ, per germline. Trimming removed 0 bases from V and 1 base from J, with 10 bases in between. CDR3 length: 16 residues. The CDR3 region is CASSLVPARNTGELFF. The CDR3 nucleotides read TGCGCCAGCAGCTTGGTGCCAGCGAGGAACACCGGGGAGCTGTTTTTT.

The J gene is TRBJ2-3, the V gene TRBV7-9; weak D call: TRBD1 (5 bases). V was pared by 5 bases and J by 5 bases, with 17 bases between. There are 15 residues in the CDR3. Per germline, CDR1 SEHNR and CDR2 FQNEAQ (reference sequence). CDR3 loop: CASSMNQGVGDTQYF. CDR3 nucleotides: TGTGCCAGCAGCATGAATCAGGGTGTGGGAGATACGCAGTATTTT.